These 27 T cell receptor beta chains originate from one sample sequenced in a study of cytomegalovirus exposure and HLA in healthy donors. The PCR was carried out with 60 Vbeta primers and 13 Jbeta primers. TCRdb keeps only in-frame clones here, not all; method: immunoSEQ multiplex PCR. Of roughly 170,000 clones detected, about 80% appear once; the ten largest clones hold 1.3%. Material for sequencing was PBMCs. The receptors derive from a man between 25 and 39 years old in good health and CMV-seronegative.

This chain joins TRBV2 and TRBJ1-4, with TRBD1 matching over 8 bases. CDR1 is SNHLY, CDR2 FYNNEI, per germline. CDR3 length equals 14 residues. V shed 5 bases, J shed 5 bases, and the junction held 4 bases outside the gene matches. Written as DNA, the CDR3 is TGTGCCAGCAGTAGGGACAGGCTAAATGAAAAACTGTTTTTT. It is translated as CASSRDRLNEKLFF. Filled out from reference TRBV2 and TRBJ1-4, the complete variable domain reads EPEVTQTPSHQVTQMGQEVILRCVPISNHLYFYWYRQILGQKVEFLVSFYNNEISEKSEIFDDQFSVERPDGSNFTLKIRSTKLEDSAMYFCASSRDRLNEKLFFGSGTQLSVL.

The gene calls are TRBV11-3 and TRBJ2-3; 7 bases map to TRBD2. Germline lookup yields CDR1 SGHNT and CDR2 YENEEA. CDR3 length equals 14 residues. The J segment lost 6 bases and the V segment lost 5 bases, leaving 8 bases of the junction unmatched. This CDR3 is CASSARTSVDTQYF. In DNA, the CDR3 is TGTGCCAGCAGCGCCAGGACTAGTGTGGATACGCAGTATTTT.

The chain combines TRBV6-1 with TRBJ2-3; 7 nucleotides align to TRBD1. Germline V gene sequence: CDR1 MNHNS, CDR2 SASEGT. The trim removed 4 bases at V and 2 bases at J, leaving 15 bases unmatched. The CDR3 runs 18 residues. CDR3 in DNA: TGTGCCAGCAGTGGGCCACCTAACCCGGGACAGCACACAGATACGCAGTATTTT. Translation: CASSGPPNPGQHTDTQYF.

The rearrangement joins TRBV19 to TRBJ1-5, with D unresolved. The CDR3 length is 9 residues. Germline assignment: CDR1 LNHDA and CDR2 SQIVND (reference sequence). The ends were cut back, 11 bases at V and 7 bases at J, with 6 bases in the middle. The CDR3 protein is CAAGQPQHF. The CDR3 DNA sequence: TGTGCCGCCGGGCAGCCCCAGCATTTT.

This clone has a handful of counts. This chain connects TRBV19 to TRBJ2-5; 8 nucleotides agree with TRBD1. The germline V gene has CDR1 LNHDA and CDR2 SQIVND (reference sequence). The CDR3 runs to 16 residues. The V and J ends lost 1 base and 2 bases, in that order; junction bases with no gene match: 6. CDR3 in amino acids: CASSIADRTGQETQYF. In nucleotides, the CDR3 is TGTGCCAGTAGTATAGCCGATCGGACAGGGCAAGAGACCCAGTACTTC.

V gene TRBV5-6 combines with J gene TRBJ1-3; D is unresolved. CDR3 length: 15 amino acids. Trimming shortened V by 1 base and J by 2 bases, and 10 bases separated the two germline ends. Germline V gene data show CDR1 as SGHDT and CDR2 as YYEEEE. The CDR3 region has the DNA TGTGCCAGCAGCTTGCCAGGAGGGACTGGAAACACCATATATTTT. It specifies CASSLPGGTGNTIYF.

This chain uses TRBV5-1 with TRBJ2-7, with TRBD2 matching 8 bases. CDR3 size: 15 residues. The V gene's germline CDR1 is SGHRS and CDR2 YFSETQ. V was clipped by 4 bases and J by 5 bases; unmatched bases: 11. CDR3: CASSPFGGDKDEQYF. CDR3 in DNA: TGCGCCAGCAGCCCATTCGGGGGGGACAAGGACGAGCAGTACTTC.

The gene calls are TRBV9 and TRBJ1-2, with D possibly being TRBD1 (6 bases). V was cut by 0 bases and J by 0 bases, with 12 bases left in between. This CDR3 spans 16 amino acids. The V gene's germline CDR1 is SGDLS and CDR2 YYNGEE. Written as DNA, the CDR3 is TGTGCCAGCAGCGTAGGGGGGCAGGCCTCTAACTATGGCTACACCTTC. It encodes CASSVGGQASNYGYTF.

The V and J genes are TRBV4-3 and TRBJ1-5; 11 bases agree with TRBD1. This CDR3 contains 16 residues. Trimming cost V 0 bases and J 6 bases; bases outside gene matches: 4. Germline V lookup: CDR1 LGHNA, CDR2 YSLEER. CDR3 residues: CASSQDRTGGGQPQHF. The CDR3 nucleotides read TGCGCCAGCAGCCAAGATCGGACAGGGGGCGGTCAGCCCCAGCATTTT.

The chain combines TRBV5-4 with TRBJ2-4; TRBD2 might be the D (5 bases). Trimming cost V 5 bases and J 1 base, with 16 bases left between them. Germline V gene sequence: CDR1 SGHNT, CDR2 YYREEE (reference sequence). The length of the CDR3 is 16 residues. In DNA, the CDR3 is TGTGCCAGCAGTGACGAAACCGGGAACGCCAAAAACATTCAGTACTTC. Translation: CASSDETGNAKNIQYF.

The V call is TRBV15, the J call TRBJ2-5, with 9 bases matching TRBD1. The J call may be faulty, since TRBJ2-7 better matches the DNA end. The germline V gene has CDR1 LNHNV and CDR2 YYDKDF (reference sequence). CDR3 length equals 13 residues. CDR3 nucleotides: TGTGCCACCGGGACAGGGAACTCCTACGAGCAGTACTTC. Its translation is CATGTGNSYEQYF.

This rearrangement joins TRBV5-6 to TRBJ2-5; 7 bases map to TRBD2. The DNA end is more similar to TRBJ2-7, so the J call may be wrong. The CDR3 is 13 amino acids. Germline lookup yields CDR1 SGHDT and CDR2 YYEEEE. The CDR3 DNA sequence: TGTGCCAGCAGCGCCAGGGCTAGCGGCGAGCAGTACTTC. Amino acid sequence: CASSARASGEQYF.

Here the CDR3 reads CASSGAGASSYEQYF. CDR3 nucleotides: TGCGCCAGCAGTGGAGCGGGAGCGTCCTCCTACGAGCAGTACTTC. The chain recombines TRBV5-1 with TRBJ2-7, with TRBD2 matching over 8 bases. The CDR3 has 15 residues. The ends lost 5 bases at V and 0 bases at J; junction bases unmatched: 7. Germline V gives CDR1 SGHRS, CDR2 YFSETQ.

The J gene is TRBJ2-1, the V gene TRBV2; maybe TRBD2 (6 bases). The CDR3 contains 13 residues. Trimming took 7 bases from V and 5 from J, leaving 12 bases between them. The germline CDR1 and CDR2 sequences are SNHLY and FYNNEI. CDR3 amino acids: CASIAVRHNEQFF. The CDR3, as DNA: TGTGCCAGCATAGCGGTGCGACACAATGAGCAGTTCTTC.

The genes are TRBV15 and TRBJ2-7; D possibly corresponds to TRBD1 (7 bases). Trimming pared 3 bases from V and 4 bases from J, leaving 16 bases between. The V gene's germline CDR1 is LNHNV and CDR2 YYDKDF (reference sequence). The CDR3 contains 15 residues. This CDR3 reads CATSRPTGRTYEQYF. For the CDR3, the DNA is TGTGCCACCAGCAGGCCGACAGGGAGGACGTACGAGCAGTACTTC.

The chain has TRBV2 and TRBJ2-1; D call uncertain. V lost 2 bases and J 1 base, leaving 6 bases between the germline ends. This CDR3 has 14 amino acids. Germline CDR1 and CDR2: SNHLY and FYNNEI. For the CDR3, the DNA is TGTGCCAGCAGTGAAATCAGGTCCTACAATGAGCAGTTCTTC. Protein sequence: CASSEIRSYNEQFF.

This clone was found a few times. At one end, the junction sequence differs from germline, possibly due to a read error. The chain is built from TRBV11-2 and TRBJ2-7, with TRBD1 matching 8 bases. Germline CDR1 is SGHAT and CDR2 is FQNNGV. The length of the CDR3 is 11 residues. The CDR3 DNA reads TGTGCCAGCAGCACAGGGGGGACCTTGCACTTC. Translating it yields CASSTGGTLHF.

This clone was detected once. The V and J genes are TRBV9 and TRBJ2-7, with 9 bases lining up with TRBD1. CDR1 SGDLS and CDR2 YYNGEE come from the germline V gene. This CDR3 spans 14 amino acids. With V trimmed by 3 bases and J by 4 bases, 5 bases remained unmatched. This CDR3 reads CASSGGQGDYEQYF. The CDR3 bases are TGTGCCAGCAGCGGGGGACAGGGTGATTACGAGCAGTACTTC.

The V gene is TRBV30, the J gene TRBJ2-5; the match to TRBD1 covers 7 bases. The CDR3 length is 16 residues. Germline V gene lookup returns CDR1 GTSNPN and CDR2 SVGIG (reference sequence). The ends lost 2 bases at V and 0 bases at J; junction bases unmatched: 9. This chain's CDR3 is CAWSTGTASYQETQYF. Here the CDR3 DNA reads TGTGCCTGGAGTACCGGGACAGCATCTTACCAAGAGACCCAGTACTTC.

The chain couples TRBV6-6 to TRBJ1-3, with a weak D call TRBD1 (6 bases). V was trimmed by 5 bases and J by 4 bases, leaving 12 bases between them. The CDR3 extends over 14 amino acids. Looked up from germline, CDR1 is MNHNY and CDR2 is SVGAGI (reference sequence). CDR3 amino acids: CASSRVRGGNTIYF. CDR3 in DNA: TGTGCCAGCAGTAGGGTCAGGGGCGGAAACACCATATATTTT.

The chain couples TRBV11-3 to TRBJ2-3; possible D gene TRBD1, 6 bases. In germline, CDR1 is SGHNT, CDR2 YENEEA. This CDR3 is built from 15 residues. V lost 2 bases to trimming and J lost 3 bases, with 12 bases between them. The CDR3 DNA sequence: TGTGCCAGCAGCTTATGGGGACAAAAGACAGATACGCAGTATTTT. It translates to CASSLWGQKTDTQYF.

The CDR3 reads CANHLQGDQPQHF. CDR3 DNA: TGTGCCAACCATTTACAGGGAGATCAGCCCCAGCATTTT. The chain has TRBV14 and TRBJ1-5; D possibly corresponds to TRBD1 (6 bases). CDR1 SGHDN and CDR2 FVKESK come from the germline V gene. The CDR3 spans 13 residues. V was shortened by 10 bases and J by 5 bases, with 15 bases between the two germline ends.

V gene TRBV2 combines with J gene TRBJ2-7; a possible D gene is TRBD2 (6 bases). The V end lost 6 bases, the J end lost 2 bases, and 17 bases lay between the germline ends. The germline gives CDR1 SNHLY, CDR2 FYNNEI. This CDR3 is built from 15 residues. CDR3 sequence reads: CASRDLVGSPYEQYF. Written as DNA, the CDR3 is TGTGCCAGCAGGGACCTAGTCGGGAGTCCCTACGAGCAGTACTTC.

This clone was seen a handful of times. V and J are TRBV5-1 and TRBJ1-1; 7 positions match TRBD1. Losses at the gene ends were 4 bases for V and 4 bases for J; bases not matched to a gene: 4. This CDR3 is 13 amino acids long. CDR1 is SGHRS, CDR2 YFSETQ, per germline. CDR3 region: CASSPDRATEAFF. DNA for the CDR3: TGCGCCAGCAGCCCCGACAGGGCCACTGAAGCTTTCTTT.

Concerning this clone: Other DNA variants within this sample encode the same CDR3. CDR3 bases: TGCGCCAGCAGCCCGTGGACAGGGGACACCGGGGAGCTGTTTTTT. Amino acids: CASSPWTGDTGELFF. This chain links TRBV5-1 with TRBJ2-2; TRBD1 agrees at 9 bases. Germline trimming cut 4 bases from V and 3 bases from J; bases unmatched to any gene: 4. This CDR3 comprises 15 residues. The germline CDR1 and CDR2 sequences are SGHRS and YFSETQ.

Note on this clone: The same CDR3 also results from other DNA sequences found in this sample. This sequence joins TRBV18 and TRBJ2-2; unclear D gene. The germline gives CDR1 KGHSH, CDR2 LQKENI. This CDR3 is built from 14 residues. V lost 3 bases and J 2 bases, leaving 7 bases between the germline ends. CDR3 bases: TGTGCCAGCTCACCTCTCCGTAACACCGGGGAGCTGTTTTTT. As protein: CASSPLRNTGELFF.

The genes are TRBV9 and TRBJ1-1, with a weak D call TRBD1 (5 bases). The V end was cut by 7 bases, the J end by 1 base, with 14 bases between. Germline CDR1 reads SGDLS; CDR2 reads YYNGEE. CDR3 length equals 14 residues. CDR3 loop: CASSKSGGNTEAFF. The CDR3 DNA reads TGTGCCAGCTCTAAATCGGGGGGGAACACTGAAGCTTTCTTT.